The clone carrying this T cell receptor beta chain was detected many times. Antigen: not known. Individual cDNA molecules were tagged with unique molecular identifiers. TCRdb ran MiXCR on the 5' RACE reads and lists one entry per CDR3 protein. Found here are roughly 46,000 distinct CDR3 sequences, approximately 6.9% of them singletons; the top ten hold roughly 4.5%. Per germline, CDR1 SEHNR and CDR2 FQNEAQ (reference sequence). The CDR3 is 13 amino acids. V was pared by 0 bases and J by 6 bases, with 9 bases between. This specimen comes from a study of early T cells in non-severe SARS-CoV-2 infection. Study as a whole: Chains stayed unpaired after sequencing of bulk RNA from unsorted whole blood.

Notes on the study in general: Comparison of clonotypes with VDJdb favored anti-spike CD8 responses while missing private and CD4 specificities.

The TCR comes from an adult who was a healthcare worker with PCR-confirmed SARS-CoV-2 infection or an uninfected control (not recorded which). Sequencing was performed on whole blood. The chain combines TRBV7-9 with TRBJ2-7; D is unresolved. The CDR3 reads CASSLAGRAEQYF. In nucleotides, the CDR3 is TGTGCCAGCAGCTTAGCGGGTAGGGCCGAGCAGTACTTC.